These 12 T cell receptor beta chains were sequenced from one sample in a study of blood T cell repertoires in COVID-19. Here immunoSEQ multiplex PCR was the method, and the copy in TCRdb shows in-frame clones only, minus some. The table records 400,000 to 550,000 clones, 70% to 90% of them present only once. The sequencing input was PBMCs or T cells enriched from blood (not recorded which). The receptors come from a woman younger than 35 with acute COVID-19.

This clone has a handful of counts. The chain has TRBV28 and TRBJ1-2; D perhaps matches TRBD1 (5 bases). The CDR3 spans 12 residues. Germline V gives CDR1 MDHEN, CDR2 SYDVKM. Between the trimmed V and J ends, which lost 4 bases and 6 bases, there was a span of 9 bases. The CDR3 sequence: CASSSVGHGYTF. The CDR3, as DNA: TGTGCCAGCAGTTCCGTGGGGCATGGCTACACCTTC.

This rearrangement joins TRBV7-2 to TRBJ2-7; TRBD1 matches 10 bases. Germline-derived CDR1 and CDR2 are SGHTA and FQGNSA. V was pared by 7 bases and J by 3 bases, with 6 bases of the junction left unmatched. The CDR3 sequence is 14 residues long. CDR3 DNA: TGTGCCAGCAACCCCGGACAGGGGGGCTACGAGCAGTACTTC. Residues: CASNPGQGGYEQYF. The full variable domain, completed using reference TRBV7-2 and TRBJ2-7, is GAGVSQSPSNKVTEKGKDVELRCDPISGHTALYWYRQSLGQGLEFLIYFQGNSAPDKSGLPSDRFSAERTGGSVSTLTIQRTQQEDSAVYLCASNPGQGGYEQYFGPGTRLTVT.

The rearrangement joins TRBV6-2 or TRBV6-3 to TRBJ2-7, with 9 bases aligning to TRBD1. The CDR3 length is 15 residues. After removal of 0 bases from V and 5 bases from J, the junction contained 5 bases not matched to a gene. CDR1 and CDR2 (germline): MNHEY, SVGEGT. Here the CDR3 reads CASSYSETGGHEQYF. As DNA, the CDR3 is TGTGCCAGCAGTTACTCGGAGACAGGGGGGCACGAGCAGTACTTC.

This chain connects TRBV6-5 to TRBJ1-3; D may be TRBD1 (5 bases). V was pared by 4 bases and J by 1 base, with 11 bases between. The CDR3 is made up of 15 amino acids. Germline loops: CDR1 MNHEY, CDR2 SVGAGI. CDR3 DNA: TGTGCCAGCAGTTCCGACGACAGATCTGGAAACACCATATATTTT. It specifies CASSSDDRSGNTIYF.

This rearrangement joins TRBV19 to TRBJ2-3; perhaps TRBD1 as D (6 bases). Per the germline V gene, CDR1 is LNHDA and CDR2 is SQIVND (reference sequence). V lost 5 bases and J 11 bases, leaving 17 bases between the germline ends. The CDR3 is 13 residues long. CDR3 in amino acids: CASSQLGAEGQYF. The CDR3 region has the DNA TGTGCCAGTAGTCAATTGGGGGCAGAGGGGCAGTATTTT. Together with reference TRBV19 and TRBJ2-3, the CDR3 gives the full variable domain: DGGITQSPKYLFRKEGQNVTLSCEQNLNHDAMYWYRQDPGQGLRLIYYSQIVNDFQKGDIAEGYSVSREKKESFPLTVTSAQKNPTAFYLCASSQLGAEGQYFGPGTRLTVL.

CDR3 nucleotides: TGCGCCAGCAGCCTGACAGGGGGCAATGAGCAGTTCTTC. Amino acid sequence: CASSLTGGNEQFF. V and J are TRBV4-1 and TRBJ2-1, with 9 bases identical to TRBD1. V dropped 4 bases and J dropped 6; count of bases not matched to a gene: 1. The CDR3 extends over 13 amino acids. CDR1 is MGHRA and CDR2 is YSYEKL in the germline V gene.

This clone was recorded many times. The chain is built from TRBV19 and TRBJ2-7, with TRBD2 matching 13 bases. V shed 4 bases and J 4 bases; nucleotides not matched to a gene: 1. The CDR3 extends over 14 amino acids. CDR1 is LNHDA, CDR2 SQIVND, per germline (reference sequence). The CDR3 nucleotides read TGTGCCAGTAGTAGGACTAGCGGGAGTTACGAGCAGTACTTC. It specifies CASSRTSGSYEQYF. Full variable domain (outside the CDR3, taken from reference TRBV19 and TRBJ2-7): DGGITQSPKYLFRKEGQNVTLSCEQNLNHDAMYWYRQDPGQGLRLIYYSQIVNDFQKGDIAEGYSVSREKKESFPLTVTSAQKNPTAFYLCASSRTSGSYEQYFGPGTRLTVT.

J is TRBJ2-7 and V is TRBV21-1; the D call of TRBD2 is as the table states it, not checked on the DNA. TRBV21-1 is reported as a pseudogene. The CDR3 loop spans 14 amino acids. CDR3 sequence reads: CASSKKAGSYEQYF. The CDR3 DNA sequence: TGTGCCAGCAGCAAAAAGGCCGGGTCCTACGAGCAGTACTTC.

This chain links TRBV19 with TRBJ1-5, with 7 bases identical to TRBD1. Germline lookup yields CDR1 LNHDA and CDR2 SQIVND (reference sequence). The CDR3 is 16 amino acids. The J segment lost 6 bases and the V segment lost 5 bases, leaving 13 bases of the junction unmatched. The CDR3 sequence is CASSSSTGVGIQPQHF. CDR3 bases: TGTGCCAGTAGTTCCTCTACAGGGGTGGGAATTCAGCCCCAGCATTTT.

V usage is TRBV24-1 and J usage is TRBJ1-2; the match to TRBD1 covers 11 bases. CDR3 length: 14 amino acids. CDR1 is KGHDR, CDR2 SFDVKD, per germline. The V gene end was trimmed by 5 bases and the J gene end by 6 bases; junction bases not matched to a gene: 4. The CDR3 nucleotides read TGTGCCACCAGTGTCGGACAGGGGGCGAATGGCTACACCTTC. It codes for CATSVGQGANGYTF.

V is TRBV13 and J is TRBJ1-1, with unresolved D. This CDR3 spans 14 amino acids. With 0 bases removed from V and 5 bases from J, the gap between germline ends came to 10 bases. Germline V gene data show CDR1 as PRHDT and CDR2 as FYEKMQ (reference sequence). CDR3 DNA sequence: TGTGCCAGCAGCTTAGGGGAGGGAGGGACTGAAGCTTTCTTT. Amino acid sequence: CASSLGEGGTEAFF. Based on the CDR3 plus reference TRBV13 and TRBJ1-1, the full variable domain is AAGVIQSPRHLIKEKRETATLKCYPIPRHDTVYWYQQGPGQDPQFLISFYEKMQSDKGSIPDRFSAQQFSDYHSELNMSSLELGDSALYFCASSLGEGGTEAFFGQGTRLTVV.

The CDR3 nucleotides read TGTGCCAGTAGTATAGCCCCTACAGGTATCAATCAGCCCCAGCATTTT. Protein sequence: CASSIAPTGINQPQHF. This rearrangement joins TRBV19 to TRBJ1-5; tentatively, D is TRBD1 (5 bases). V lost 1 base and J lost 3, with 13 bases in between. This CDR3 region has 16 residues. The germline CDR1 and CDR2 sequences are LNHDA and SQIVND (reference sequence).